This T cell receptor beta chain is from a study of blood T cell repertoires in COVID-19. Across the whole study: T cells, B-cell-depleted T cells, or PBMCs supplied cDNA or gDNA.

In the study's own analysis: Nucleated cell number was recorded as an estimate derived from reference gene primer amplification. Generated by immunoSEQ multiplex PCR, the TCRdb table keeps only in-frame clones and is missing some. That table gives V, J and clone size, and the DNA gave D and trimming. The sample shows 430,000 or so clones, roughly 90% of them seen only once. Cohorts were based on clinical histories the participants reported. Recovery among Cohort 3 donors was established by two negative PCRs, clearance, or symptom resolution. CDR1 and CDR2 from the germline V gene are LGHNT and FRNRAP. CDR3 length equals 19 residues. The ends lost 4 bases at V and 3 bases at J; junction bases unmatched: 16.

This chain links TRBV12-5 with TRBJ2-3, with 10 bases fitting TRBD1. The material sequenced was PBMCs or T cells enriched from blood (not recorded which). The receptor comes from a woman in her forties who had recovered from COVID-19. CDR3 sequence: CASGSHTRGQGRRTDTQYF. Written as DNA, the CDR3 is TGTGCTAGTGGTTCACATACAAGGGGACAGGGGAGGAGAACAGATACGCAGTATTTT.